The 30 T cell receptor beta chains listed next were all sequenced from one sample in a study of T cell responses to AZD1222 COVID-19 vaccine. Generated by immunoSEQ multiplex PCR, the TCRdb table keeps only in-frame clones and is missing some. The sample includes 80,000 to 90,000 clones, under 95% of them seen just once. Sequenced material: peripheral blood, taken on day 0 of MenACWY control vaccination. The receptors derive from an adult in good health.

J is TRBJ2-2 and V is TRBV9; D is uncertain. CDR3 length: 12 amino acids. Germline CDR1 reads SGDLS; CDR2 reads YYNGEE. V shed 0 bases and J shed 4 bases, with 1 base lying between them. In DNA form, the CDR3 reads TGTGCCAGCAGCGTAGTCACCGGGGAGCTGTTTTTT. Protein sequence: CASSVVTGELFF.

CDR3 sequence reads: CASSLSFGQHYGYTF. The CDR3 DNA reads as TGTGCCAGCAGCCTTTCTTTCGGACAACACTATGGCTACACCTTC. The chain carries TRBV3-1 (or the pseudogene TRBV3-2) and TRBJ1-2; possible D gene TRBD1, 5 bases. Trimming left V 4 bases short and J 3 bases short, with 15 bases between. Looked up from germline, CDR1 is LGHDT and CDR2 is YNNKEL (reference sequence). The CDR3 is made up of 15 amino acids.

In the case of this clone: The junction departs from germline at one end; a sequencing error may be responsible. The rearrangement joins TRBV7-2 to TRBJ1-1; D not resolved. The length of the CDR3 is 14 residues. Germline values: CDR1 SGHTA, CDR2 FQGNSA. The CDR3 DNA is TGTGCCAGCAGCTCCATGACGGGGAACAGTGAAGCTTTCTTT. It is translated as CASSSMTGNSEAFF.

In its sample, this clone was seen once. This CDR3 reads CATSDFGAVRFF. CDR3 DNA sequence: TGTGCCACCAGTGATTTCGGCGCTGTCCGGTTCTTC. The rearrangement joins TRBV24-1 to TRBJ2-1; no firm D call. V lost 1 base and J 15 bases, leaving 12 bases between the germline ends. The CDR3 has 12 amino acids. The germline V gene has CDR1 KGHDR and CDR2 SFDVKD.

The CDR3 sequence is CASSLDPLTRGGPETQYF. For the CDR3, the DNA is TGTGCCAGCAGCTTAGACCCTCTGACGCGGGGAGGCCCTGAGACCCAGTACTTC. This chain uses TRBV7-2 with TRBJ2-5; a weak D match, TRBD2 (6 bases). The CDR3 length is 18 residues. Germline lookup yields CDR1 SGHTA and CDR2 FQGNSA. V was trimmed by 1 base and J by 5 bases, leaving 23 bases between them.

V gene TRBV5-1 combines with J gene TRBJ1-1; tentative D call: TRBD1 (6 bases). The CDR3 runs to 15 residues. With 4 bases removed from V and 1 base from J, the gap between germline ends came to 14 bases. Germline CDR1 reads SGHRS; CDR2 reads YFSETQ. This CDR3 reads CASSLGAPENTEAFF. CDR3 in DNA: TGCGCCAGCAGCCTGGGGGCCCCGGAGAACACTGAAGCTTTCTTT.

The genes are TRBV4-1 and TRBJ2-3, with D possibly TRBD1 on 6 matching bases. The CDR3 runs to 15 residues. Germline V CDR1 and CDR2: MGHRA, YSYEKL. Between the trimmed V and J ends, which lost 0 bases and 6 bases, there was a span of 13 bases. DNA of the CDR3: TGCGCCAGCAGCCAAGATGTCATCCAGGGGGATACGCAGTATTTT. It is translated as CASSQDVIQGDTQYF.

V and J are TRBV9 and TRBJ2-1; TRBD2 agrees at 9 bases. The CDR3 totals 15 residues. Trimming took 0 bases from V and 7 from J; bases not matched to a gene: 5. Germline V CDR1 and CDR2: SGDLS, YYNGEE. This CDR3 reads CASSVASGVGNEQFF. The CDR3, as DNA: TGTGCCAGCAGCGTAGCTAGCGGGGTAGGGAATGAGCAGTTCTTC. The full variable domain, its missing parts supplied by reference TRBV9 and TRBJ2-1, is DSGVTQTPKHLITATGQRVTLRCSPRSGDLSVYWYQQSLDQGLQFLIQYYNGEERAKGNILERFSAQQFPDLHSELNLSSLELGDSALYFCASSVASGVGNEQFFGPGTRLTVL.

The chain carries TRBV5-1 and TRBJ1-3, with unresolved D. Germline CDR1 and CDR2: SGHRS and YFSETQ. The CDR3 consists of 15 residues. Trimming stripped 0 bases from V and 0 bases from J, with 7 bases between. For the CDR3, the DNA is TGCGCCAGCAGCTTGGGGCCTAACTCTGGAAACACCATATATTTT. It translates to CASSLGPNSGNTIYF.

This sequence joins TRBV28 and TRBJ1-6; 7 bases agree with TRBD1. CDR3 length: 15 residues. CDR1 is MDHEN and CDR2 is SYDVKM in the germline V gene. J was trimmed by 6 bases and V by 7 bases; bases with no gene match: 9. The CDR3 nucleotides are TGTGCCAGCATAGAAGGGGGCGGTGGTAATTCACCCCTCCACTTT. It yields the protein CASIEGGGGNSPLHF.

The V gene is TRBV6-5, the J gene TRBJ1-2; D is unclear. V shed 4 bases and J shed 3 bases, with 12 bases lying between them. This CDR3 contains 14 residues. Germline-derived CDR1 and CDR2 are MNHEY and SVGAGI. In DNA, the CDR3 is TGTGCCAGCAGTTCCCAGACCTTGGACTATGGCTACACCTTC. It encodes CASSSQTLDYGYTF.

The chain is built from TRBV9 and TRBJ1-1; perhaps TRBD1 as D (6 bases). CDR3 length: 14 residues. Germline V gene sequence: CDR1 SGDLS, CDR2 YYNGEE. Deletions cut 0 bases from V and 2 bases from J, with 8 bases between. DNA for the CDR3: TGTGCCAGCAGCGTAGACAGGGCTAACACTGAAGCTTTCTTT. Residues: CASSVDRANTEAFF.

The chain combines TRBV5-8 with TRBJ2-7; a possible D gene is TRBD1 (6 bases). V dropped 0 bases and J dropped 0 bases, with 10 bases sitting between them. CDR1 is SGHTS, CDR2 YDEGEE, per germline. The CDR3 has 15 residues. The CDR3 region has the DNA TGTGCCAGCAGCTTGGAAGGGGGAATCTCCTACGAGCAGTACTTC. Amino acids: CASSLEGGISYEQYF. The full variable domain, its missing parts supplied by reference TRBV5-8 and TRBJ2-7, is EAGVTQSPTHLIKTRGQQATLRCSPISGHTSVYWYQQALGLGLQFLLWYDEGEERNRGNFPPRFSGRQFPNYSSELNVNALELEDSALYLCASSLEGGISYEQYFGPGTRLTVT.

CDR3 region: CASSNRDRGLYEQYF. The DNA for the CDR3 is TGTGCCAGCAGCAACCGGGACAGGGGGCTTTACGAGCAGTACTTC. The genes are TRBV7-9 and TRBJ2-7; 12 positions match TRBD1. With V trimmed by 5 bases and J by 4 bases, 6 bases remained unmatched. CDR3 length: 15 residues. Germline-derived CDR1 and CDR2 are SEHNR and FQNEAQ (reference sequence).

This rearrangement joins TRBV28 to TRBJ2-1, with D possibly TRBD2 on 5 matching bases. Trimming shortened V by 5 bases and J by 12 bases, and 14 bases separated the two germline ends. CDR1 and CDR2 from the germline V gene are MDHEN and SYDVKM. The CDR3 has 12 amino acids. The CDR3 sequence: CASSQTGMWQFF. Here the CDR3 DNA reads TGTGCCAGCAGTCAAACGGGGATGTGGCAGTTCTTC.

Details on this clone: A read error may produce the germline difference seen at one junction end. The rearrangement links TRBV5-1 to TRBJ2-2; 9 positions match TRBD1. Germline CDR1 SGHRS, CDR2 YFSETQ. CDR3 length equals 15 residues. The CDR3 DNA reads as TGCGCCAGCAGCTTCACAGGGGGCAACAGCGGGGAGCTGTTTTTT. Residues: CASSFTGGNSGELFF.

V is TRBV11-2 and J is TRBJ2-6; 8 bases map to TRBD1. V shed 7 bases, J shed 0 bases, and the junction held 14 bases outside the gene matches. Germline-derived CDR1 and CDR2 are SGHAT and FQNNGV. The CDR3 extends over 19 amino acids. The CDR3 nucleotides are TGTGCCAGCACCTCTTGGGCAGGGGGCGCTTCCTCTGGGGCCAACGTCCTGACTTTC. It codes for CASTSWAGGASSGANVLTF. The complete variable domain, with remaining parts taken from reference TRBV11-2 and TRBJ2-6, reads EAGVAQSPRYKIIEKRQSVAFWCNPISGHATLYWYQQILGQGPKLLIQFQNNGVVDDSQLPKDRFSAERLKGVDSTLKIQPAKLEDSAVYLCASTSWAGGASSGANVLTFGAGSRLTVL.

This chain joins TRBV5-1 and TRBJ2-7; D tentatively fits TRBD1 or TRBD2 (5 bases each). Germline loops: CDR1 SGHRS, CDR2 YFSETQ. The length of the CDR3 is 14 residues. Trimming pared 0 bases from V and 5 bases from J, leaving 12 bases between. CDR3 in amino acids: CASSLARGSDEQYF. The CDR3 coding sequence is TGCGCCAGCAGCTTGGCAAGGGGTAGCGACGAGCAGTACTTC. The full variable domain, with the rest looked up from reference TRBV5-1 and TRBJ2-7, is KAGVTQTPRYLIKTRGQQVTLSCSPISGHRSVSWYQQTPGQGLQFLFEYFSETQRNKGNFPGRFSGRQFSNSRSEMNVSTLELGDSALYLCASSLARGSDEQYFGPGTRLTVT.

The chain uses TRBV28 and TRBJ1-5; 9 bases align to TRBD1. The CDR3 is made up of 16 amino acids. V gave up 5 bases and J gave up 6 bases; unmatched junction bases: 11. The germline CDR1 and CDR2 sequences are MDHEN and SYDVKM. The CDR3 region is CASSPPGQGFFQPQHF. DNA for the CDR3: TGTGCCAGCAGTCCCCCGGGACAGGGTTTCTTTCAGCCCCAGCATTTT.

The chain joins TRBV18 to TRBJ1-2, with 9 bases matching TRBD1. J was trimmed by 3 bases and V by 3 bases; bases with no gene match: 8. The CDR3 loop spans 16 amino acids. The germline CDR1 and CDR2 sequences are KGHSH and LQKENI. The CDR3 coding sequence is TGTGCCAGCTCACCCCCGGGACAGGGAGTCGACTATGGCTACACCTTC. Translating gives CASSPPGQGVDYGYTF.

The chain uses TRBV28 and TRBJ1-4; 9 nucleotides agree with TRBD1. The V segment lost 4 bases and the J segment 0 bases; nucleotides outside the gene matches: 12. The germline V gene has CDR1 MDHEN and CDR2 SYDVKM. The CDR3 has 19 amino acids. The CDR3 DNA sequence: TGTGCCAGCAGTTCATCCGGGACAGGGATAGTTGCAACTAATGAAAAACTGTTTTTT. Its protein is CASSSSGTGIVATNEKLFF. Filled out from reference TRBV28 and TRBJ1-4, the complete variable domain reads DVKVTQSSRYLVKRTGEKVFLECVQDMDHENMFWYRQDPGLGLRLIYFSYDVKMKEKGDIPEGYSVSREKKERFSLILESASTNQTSMYLCASSSSGTGIVATNEKLFFGSGTQLSVL.

The DNA of the CDR3 is TGTGCCAGCTCACCACAGAGAGGCGAGAACGAGCAGTACTTC. Translating gives CASSPQRGENEQYF. The chain recombines TRBV18 with TRBJ2-7; D remains unclear. CDR1 is KGHSH, CDR2 LQKENI, per germline. The CDR3 runs to 14 residues. V lost 1 base to trimming and J lost 5 bases, with 12 bases between them.

The chain is built from TRBV4-2 and TRBJ2-5, with TRBD1 matching over 9 bases. Trimming at V came to 0 bases and at J to 9 bases, leaving 11 bases not matched to a gene. This CDR3 has 16 amino acids. CDR1 LGHNA and CDR2 YNFKEQ come from the germline V gene. The CDR3 reads CASSQDRGQGSGAQYF. The CDR3 coding sequence is TGTGCCAGCAGCCAAGATCGAGGACAGGGGTCCGGGGCCCAGTACTTC.

This sequence joins TRBV19 and TRBJ2-7, with D possibly matching TRBD2 (6 bases). This CDR3 has 14 amino acids. Germline loops: CDR1 LNHDA, CDR2 SQIVND (reference sequence). Trimming pared 1 base from V and 3 bases from J, leaving 10 bases between. Here the CDR3 reads CASSIVEGNYEQYF. CDR3 nucleotides: TGTGCCAGTAGTATAGTGGAGGGAAACTACGAGCAGTACTTC.

DNA of the CDR3: TGTGCCAGCAGCTTTGGACGTGGGGAGACCCAGTACTTC. Protein sequence: CASSFGRGETQYF. The rearrangement links TRBV11-2 to TRBJ2-5, with D unresolved. The CDR3 covers 13 residues. Germline CDR1 and CDR2: SGHAT and FQNNGV. The V end was cut by 3 bases, the J end by 5 bases, with 10 bases between.

The rearrangement links TRBV20-1 to TRBJ2-5; D gene unclear. CDR1 DFQATT and CDR2 SNEGSKA come from the germline V gene (reference sequence). The V gene lost 6 bases and the J gene lost 5 bases, with 10 bases spanning the gap. CDR3 length: 11 amino acids. The CDR3 DNA sequence: TGCAGTGCCCCTGGATGGGAGACCCAGTACTTC. Translated, it gives CSAPGWETQYF.

CDR3 in DNA: TGCGCCAGCAGCACCGGGTCAGCGGGGTCCTATTCACCCCTCCACTTT. Its translation: CASSTGSAGSYSPLHF. The chain employs TRBV5-1 and TRBJ1-6; D unresolved. The CDR3 has 16 amino acids. V shed 4 bases and J shed 8 bases, with 19 bases lying between them. In germline, CDR1 is SGHRS, CDR2 YFSETQ.

The chain uses TRBV18 and TRBJ2-7; D possibly corresponds to TRBD1 (6 bases). The CDR3 has 14 residues. Germline lookup yields CDR1 KGHSH and CDR2 LQKENI. V lost 3 bases to trimming and J lost 2 bases, with 11 bases between them. The CDR3 sequence is CASSPSRGTYEQYF. The CDR3 DNA reads TGTGCCAGCTCACCTTCCAGGGGTACCTACGAGCAGTACTTC.

This chain connects TRBV6-5 to TRBJ2-7; D is unresolved. CDR1 and CDR2 from the germline V gene are MNHEY and SVGAGI. Trimming cost V 8 bases and J 5 bases, with 22 bases left between them. The CDR3 extends over 15 amino acids. CDR3 region: CASGFQHSPSDEQYF. The CDR3, as DNA: TGTGCCAGCGGTTTCCAGCACAGTCCTTCCGACGAGCAGTACTTC.

This chain connects TRBV10-3 to TRBJ1-2; 7 bases align to TRBD1. Germline trimming cut 6 bases from V and 7 bases from J; bases unmatched to any gene: 8. The CDR3 length is 13 residues. Looked up from germline, CDR1 is ENHRY and CDR2 is SYGVKD. CDR3 nucleotide sequence: TGTGCCATCAGCGAGACAGGGCTCGGTGGCTACACCTTC. Translation: CAISETGLGGYTF.